These 6 T cell receptor beta chains share one sample of origin, sequenced in a study of T cell responses to AZD1222 COVID-19 vaccine. Using immunoSEQ multiplex PCR, the repertoire was profiled, and TCRdb retains in-frame clones only, with some absent. The data contain about 110,000 clones, 90% of them singletons. The material sequenced was peripheral blood, taken 28 days after the second AZD1222 dose. Receptors originate from an adult who received the AZD1222 COVID-19 vaccine.

The gene calls are TRBV5-6 and TRBJ1-1; D call uncertain. Germline CDR1 is SGHDT and CDR2 is YYEEEE. CDR3 length: 13 residues. V lost 4 bases to trimming and J lost 5 bases, with 12 bases between them. This CDR3 reads CASSGYPRTEAFF. The DNA for the CDR3 is TGTGCCAGCAGCGGGTACCCCAGGACTGAAGCTTTCTTT. The full variable domain, rest sourced from reference TRBV5-6 and TRBJ1-1, is DAGVTQSPTHLIKTRGQQVTLRCSPKSGHDTVSWYQQALGQGPQFIFQYYEEEERQRGNFPDRFSGHQFPNYSSELNVNALLLGDSALYLCASSGYPRTEAFFGQGTRLTVV.

The rearrangement links TRBV5-4 to TRBJ2-6, with 9 bases that match TRBD2. Germline V gene lookup returns CDR1 SGHNT and CDR2 YYREEE (reference sequence). This CDR3 is 19 amino acids long. Unmatched junction bases numbered 9, after V lost 2 bases and J lost 0 bases. The CDR3 sequence: CASSLQRGVLFSGANVLTF. DNA for the CDR3: TGTGCCAGCAGCTTACAGCGGGGGGTTCTTTTCTCTGGGGCCAACGTCCTGACTTTC. Full variable domain (rest looked up from reference TRBV5-4 and TRBJ2-6): ETGVTQSPTHLIKTRGQQVTLRCSSQSGHNTVSWYQQALGQGPQFIFQYYREEENGRGNFPPRFSGLQFPNYSSELNVNALELDDSALYLCASSLQRGVLFSGANVLTFGAGSRLTVL.

The chain employs TRBV10-3 and TRBJ1-5; the match to TRBD1 covers 8 bases. CDR3 length: 13 residues. Trimming cost V 4 bases and J 7 bases; bases outside gene matches: 3. Germline V gives CDR1 ENHRY, CDR2 SYGVKD. The CDR3 reads CAISVQGEQPQHF. CDR3 DNA: TGTGCCATCAGTGTACAGGGGGAACAGCCCCAGCATTTT.

The chain has TRBV7-2 and TRBJ2-5; D possibly uses TRBD1 or TRBD2 (5 bases each). Germline CDR1 is SGHTA and CDR2 is FQGNSA. Trimming took 2 bases from V and 5 from J, leaving 12 bases between them. The CDR3 has 14 residues. The chain's CDR3 is CASSLPLGVETQYF. CDR3 nucleotide sequence: TGTGCCAGCAGCTTACCCTTGGGGGTGGAGACCCAGTACTTC.

The chain couples TRBV7-9 to TRBJ1-2; a weak D match, TRBD1 (6 bases). CDR1 and CDR2 (germline): SEHNR, FQNEAQ (reference sequence). The CDR3 is made up of 16 amino acids. V lost 1 base, J lost 2 bases, and 14 bases lay in between. DNA of the CDR3: TGTGCCAGCAGCTTAGGTCCGGGGGCGCCCAACTATGGCTACACCTTC. Protein product: CASSLGPGAPNYGYTF. Full variable domain (missing parts from reference TRBV7-9 and TRBJ1-2): DTGVSQNPRHKITKRGQNVTFRCDPISEHNRLYWYRQTLGQGPEFLTYFQNEAQLEKSRLLSDRFSAERPKGSFSTLEIQRTEQGDSAMYLCASSLGPGAPNYGYTFGSGTRLTVV.

This rearrangement joins TRBV25-1 to TRBJ2-5; tentatively, D is TRBD2 (5 bases). V dropped 3 bases and J dropped 9 bases, with 14 bases sitting between them. The CDR3 has 13 amino acids. In germline, CDR1 is MGHDK, CDR2 SYGVNS. For the CDR3, the DNA is TGTGCCAGCAGTGACGTGAAGGCCGGGGCCCAGTACTTC. Translation gives CASSDVKAGAQYF.